Here is one T cell receptor beta chain with its context. These data belong to a study of blood T cell repertoires in COVID-19. Study in general: Some COVID-19 samples were acute and others convalescent; all came from the United States, Italy and Spain. From T cells, B-cell-depleted T cells, or PBMCs came the material, which was cDNA or gDNA.

Produced via immunoSEQ multiplex PCR; TCRdb's table is partial and in-frame only. This sample has roughly 200,000 clones; around 89% occur once, and the top ten carry about 0.66%. V was shortened by 5 bases and J by 6 bases, with 14 bases between the two germline ends. The CDR3 sequence is 13 residues long. The germline V gene encodes CDR1 GTSNPN and CDR2 SVGIG (reference sequence). The material sequenced was peripheral blood. This sequence was found in a man aged 45-65 years with acute or convalescent COVID-19. The chain carries TRBV30 and TRBJ1-5; weak D call: TRBD1 (5 bases). The CDR3 region is CAWARGLGQPQHF. As DNA, the CDR3 is TGTGCCTGGGCTCGGGGGTTGGGTCAGCCCCAGCATTTT.